These T cell receptor beta chains were read from a single sample in a study of blood T cells in healthy people across ages. MiXCR, applied by TCRdb to the 5' RACE reads, yields one record per CDR3 protein. Of about a million distinct CDR3 sequences in the sample, 51% were seen once. Sequences were obtained from blood. These receptors came from a woman aged 55-75 years in good health. Both conserved end residues are part of each CDR3. D genes are given only for firm matches. Some rows mark clone size as missing; the rest say once, few, many or name a class of expanded clone.

d_gene: .; abundance: .; j_gene: TRBJ1-5; v_gene: TRBV6-2/TRBV6-3; CDR3aa: CASSYASRGETQHF; CDR3nt: TGTGCCAGCAGTTACGCCTCCAGGGGAGAGACCCAGCATTTT
d_gene: .; abundance: .; j_gene: TRBJ2-6; v_gene: TRBV20-1; CDR3aa: CSALDSLKAANVLTF; CDR3nt: TGCAGTGCATTGGACAGCCTAAAAGCGGCCAACGTCCTGACTTTC
d_gene: .; abundance: .; j_gene: TRBJ1-2; v_gene: TRBV27; CDR3aa: CASKSGPGNYGYTF; CDR3nt: TGTGCCAGCAAAAGCGGGCCGGGTAACTATGGCTACACCTTC
d_gene: TRBD2; abundance: few; j_gene: TRBJ2-7; v_gene: TRBV11-2; CDR3aa: CASSSRDYLYEQYF; CDR3nt: TGTGCCAGCAGCTCCCGGGACTACCTATACGAGCAGTACTTC
d_gene: TRBD2; abundance: .; j_gene: TRBJ2-3; v_gene: TRBV5-5; CDR3aa: CASSLFLAGGGDTQYF; CDR3nt: TGTGCCAGCAGCTTGTTCCTAGCGGGAGGAGGGGATACGCAGTATTTT
d_gene: TRBD2; abundance: .; j_gene: TRBJ2-5; v_gene: TRBV2; CDR3aa: CASDWGGGEETQYF; CDR3nt: TGTGCCAGTGATTGGGGCGGGGGTGAAGAGACCCAGTACTTC
d_gene: .; abundance: few; j_gene: TRBJ2-7; v_gene: TRBV28; CDR3aa: CASTLTGGIHEQYF; CDR3nt: TGTGCCAGCACCCTAACGGGCGGGATCCACGAGCAGTACTTC
d_gene: .; abundance: once; j_gene: TRBJ2-7; v_gene: TRBV27; CDR3aa: CASSSSLPRDWTTYEQYF; CDR3nt: TGTGCCAGCAGTTCCTCACTCCCAAGGGACTGGACTACCTACGAGCAGTACTTC
d_gene: TRBD1; abundance: few; j_gene: TRBJ2-5; v_gene: TRBV5-5; CDR3aa: CASSFGTGRGKETQYF; CDR3nt: TGTGCCAGCAGCTTTGGGACAGGCCGGGGGAAGGAGACCCAGTACTTC
d_gene: .; abundance: .; j_gene: TRBJ2-5; v_gene: TRBV20-1; CDR3aa: CSAPGHGTGEQYF; CDR3nt: TGCAGTGCTCCCGGACATGGAACCGGTGAGCAGTACTTC
d_gene: .; abundance: few; j_gene: TRBJ2-7; v_gene: TRBV2; CDR3aa: CASSGGGHEQYF; CDR3nt: TGTGCCAGCAGTGGCGGCGGACACGAGCAGTACTTC
d_gene: TRBD2; abundance: few; j_gene: TRBJ2-7; v_gene: TRBV20-1; CDR3aa: CSARDLRGSYEQYF; CDR3nt: TGCAGTGCTAGAGATCTTCGCGGGAGTTACGAGCAGTACTTC
d_gene: TRBD2; abundance: .; j_gene: TRBJ2-7; v_gene: TRBV5-6; CDR3aa: CASSWGHGLAGAYEQYF; CDR3nt: TGTGCCAGCAGCTGGGGCCATGGACTAGCGGGGGCCTACGAGCAGTACTTC
d_gene: TRBD1; abundance: .; j_gene: TRBJ2-1; v_gene: TRBV10-3; CDR3aa: CAINKQGAGNEQFF; CDR3nt: TGTGCCATCAATAAACAGGGGGCGGGGAATGAGCAGTTCTTC
d_gene: .; abundance: few; j_gene: TRBJ2-7; v_gene: TRBV7-9; CDR3aa: CASSPRDNSYEQYF; CDR3nt: TGTGCCAGCAGCCCGCGGGACAACTCCTACGAGCAGTACTTC
d_gene: .; abundance: .; j_gene: TRBJ2-7; v_gene: TRBV28; CDR3aa: CASTRGGGLGSYEQYF; CDR3nt: TGTGCCAGCACTCGGGGAGGGGGGTTAGGGTCCTACGAGCAGTACTTC
d_gene: .; abundance: .; j_gene: TRBJ2-7; v_gene: TRBV3-1; CDR3aa: CASSPRGQWPYF; CDR3nt: TGTGCCAGCAGTCCACGCGGCCAATGGCCGTACTTC
d_gene: TRBD2; abundance: .; j_gene: TRBJ2-1; v_gene: TRBV29-1; CDR3aa: CSVTLAGLYNEQFF; CDR3nt: TGCAGCGTCACTCTAGCGGGTCTCTACAATGAGCAGTTCTTC
d_gene: .; abundance: .; j_gene: TRBJ2-7; v_gene: TRBV4-3; CDR3aa: CASSQGMLTEQYF; CDR3nt: TGCGCCAGCAGCCAAGGCATGTTAACAGAGCAGTACTTC
d_gene: .; abundance: once; j_gene: TRBJ2-7; v_gene: TRBV12-3/TRBV12-4; CDR3aa: CASSLDPSFEQYF; CDR3nt: TGTGCCAGCAGTTTAGATCCTAGCTTCGAGCAGTACTTC
d_gene: TRBD1; abundance: many; j_gene: TRBJ1-1; v_gene: TRBV28; CDR3aa: CASSLRTGGADEAFF; CDR3nt: TGTGCCAGCAGTTTGAGGACAGGGGGCGCGGATGAAGCTTTCTTT
d_gene: .; abundance: .; j_gene: TRBJ2-3; v_gene: TRBV7-8; CDR3aa: CASSLASGGVDTQYF; CDR3nt: TGTGCCAGCAGCTTAGCTAGCGGAGGGGTAGATACGCAGTATTTT
d_gene: TRBD1; abundance: once; j_gene: TRBJ2-7; v_gene: TRBV6-1; CDR3aa: CASSEALSTGATYEQYF; CDR3nt: TGTGCCAGCAGTGAAGCGCTTTCAACAGGGGCAACATACGAGCAGTACTTC
d_gene: .; abundance: .; j_gene: TRBJ2-1; v_gene: TRBV7-2; CDR3aa: CASSLVRSYNEQFF; CDR3nt: TGTGCCAGCAGCTTAGTAAGGTCCTACAATGAGCAGTTCTTC
d_gene: .; abundance: .; j_gene: TRBJ2-1; v_gene: TRBV7-9; CDR3aa: CASSLVAGAYEQFF; CDR3nt: TGTGCCAGCAGCTTAGTCGCAGGGGCATATGAGCAGTTCTTC
d_gene: .; abundance: .; j_gene: TRBJ2-7; v_gene: TRBV20-1; CDR3aa: CSARKPRGSSYEQYF; CDR3nt: TGCAGTGCTAGAAAACCCCGGGGGAGCTCCTACGAGCAGTACTTC
d_gene: .; abundance: .; j_gene: TRBJ1-1; v_gene: TRBV29-1; CDR3aa: CSVDRTRDGLEAFF; CDR3nt: TGCAGCGTTGACAGAACTAGGGACGGCCTGGAAGCTTTCTTT
d_gene: .; abundance: .; j_gene: TRBJ2-5; v_gene: TRBV20-1; CDR3aa: CSAPLAETQYF; CDR3nt: TGCAGTGCCCCTCTAGCAGAGACCCAGTACTTC
d_gene: TRBD2; abundance: few; j_gene: TRBJ2-5; v_gene: TRBV18; CDR3aa: CASSPPRAGEETQYF; CDR3nt: TGTGCCAGCTCACCACCGAGGGCGGGAGAAGAGACCCAGTACTTC
d_gene: .; abundance: .; j_gene: TRBJ2-1; v_gene: TRBV15; CDR3aa: CATSRNSPYNEQFF; CDR3nt: TGTGCCACCAGCCGGAACTCCCCCTACAATGAGCAGTTCTTC
d_gene: TRBD2; abundance: .; j_gene: TRBJ2-1; v_gene: TRBV27; CDR3aa: CASSPGREGLGAYNEQFF; CDR3nt: TGTGCCAGCAGCCCCGGCAGGGAGGGACTAGGGGCTTACAATGAGCAGTTCTTC
d_gene: .; abundance: .; j_gene: TRBJ2-1; v_gene: TRBV20-1; CDR3aa: CSASPGQSSYTEQFF; CDR3nt: TGCAGTGCGTCACCGGGACAAAGCTCCTACACTGAGCAGTTCTTC
d_gene: TRBD2; abundance: few; j_gene: TRBJ2-7; v_gene: TRBV7-2; CDR3aa: CASSLVSGTRPEQYF; CDR3nt: TGTGCCAGCAGCTTAGTTAGCGGGACACGCCCCGAGCAGTACTTC
d_gene: .; abundance: .; j_gene: TRBJ1-2; v_gene: TRBV25-1; CDR3aa: CASSDARGSGVYGYTF; CDR3nt: TGTGCCAGCAGTGACGCCAGGGGAAGCGGGGTCTATGGCTACACCTTC
d_gene: .; abundance: .; j_gene: TRBJ2-3; v_gene: TRBV2; CDR3aa: CASSPSRGSGSTDTQYF; CDR3nt: TGTGCCAGCAGTCCCTCCCGGGGAAGCGGGAGCACAGATACGCAGTATTTT
d_gene: TRBD2; abundance: .; j_gene: TRBJ2-7; v_gene: TRBV20-1; CDR3aa: CSAKLAGAYEQYF; CDR3nt: TGCAGTGCTAAGCTAGCGGGGGCCTACGAGCAGTACTTC
d_gene: .; abundance: .; j_gene: TRBJ1-4; v_gene: TRBV29-1; CDR3aa: CSVGRAGRNEKLFF; CDR3nt: TGCAGCGTTGGGAGGGCGGGCCGTAATGAAAAACTGTTTTTT
d_gene: .; abundance: .; j_gene: TRBJ2-3; v_gene: TRBV4-3; CDR3aa: CASSQDLASRTDTQYF; CDR3nt: TGCGCCAGCAGCCAAGACCTAGCGAGCCGCACAGATACGCAGTATTTT
d_gene: TRBD2; abundance: few; j_gene: TRBJ2-5; v_gene: TRBV29-1; CDR3aa: CSVESGLVETQYF; CDR3nt: TGCAGCGTTGAATCGGGACTAGTAGAGACCCAGTACTTC
d_gene: .; abundance: .; j_gene: TRBJ2-2; v_gene: TRBV4-2; CDR3aa: CASSRDGPNTGELFF; CDR3nt: TGTGCCAGCAGCCGCGACGGACCGAACACCGGGGAGCTGTTTTTT
d_gene: .; abundance: .; j_gene: TRBJ2-7; v_gene: TRBV11-2; CDR3aa: CASSPAPRGTIHEQYF; CDR3nt: TGTGCCAGCAGCCCAGCCCCCAGGGGGACTATCCACGAGCAGTACTTC
d_gene: .; abundance: .; j_gene: TRBJ2-7; v_gene: TRBV29-1; CDR3aa: CSVEVGASYEQYF; CDR3nt: TGCAGCGTTGAAGTCGGTGCCTCCTACGAGCAGTACTTC
d_gene: .; abundance: many; j_gene: TRBJ1-4; v_gene: TRBV20-1; CDR3aa: CSASRGGVNEKLFF; CDR3nt: TGCAGTGCTAGCCGTGGGGGCGTTAATGAAAAACTGTTTTTT
d_gene: .; abundance: few; j_gene: TRBJ1-5; v_gene: TRBV10-2; CDR3aa: CASSESIVGKQPQHF; CDR3nt: TGCGCCAGCAGTGAGTCGATAGTTGGGAAACAGCCCCAGCATTTT
d_gene: .; abundance: .; j_gene: TRBJ2-4; v_gene: TRBV27; CDR3aa: CASSPTPKNIQYF; CDR3nt: TGTGCCAGCAGTCCCACCCCCAAAAACATTCAGTACTTC
d_gene: TRBD2; abundance: .; j_gene: TRBJ2-7; v_gene: TRBV27; CDR3aa: CASSFGIAGFSYEQYF; CDR3nt: TGTGCCAGCAGTTTCGGAATAGCGGGATTCTCCTACGAGCAGTACTTC
d_gene: TRBD1; abundance: .; j_gene: TRBJ2-1; v_gene: TRBV5-1; CDR3aa: CASSSRDRGPIDYNEQFF; CDR3nt: TGCGCCAGCAGCTCCCGGGACAGGGGCCCGATTGATTACAATGAGCAGTTCTTC
d_gene: .; abundance: .; j_gene: TRBJ2-1; v_gene: TRBV4-2; CDR3aa: CASSQVGGSEQFF; CDR3nt: TGTGCCAGCAGCCAAGTTGGGGGCAGTGAGCAGTTCTTC
d_gene: .; abundance: .; j_gene: TRBJ1-1; v_gene: TRBV28; CDR3aa: CASRAPGREAFF; CDR3nt: TGTGCCAGCAGAGCCCCGGGACGCGAAGCTTTCTTT
d_gene: TRBD1; abundance: .; j_gene: TRBJ2-3; v_gene: TRBV19; CDR3aa: CASSIPGQAVTDTQYF; CDR3nt: TGTGCCAGTAGTATCCCCGGACAGGCCGTCACAGATACGCAGTATTTT
d_gene: TRBD1; abundance: few; j_gene: TRBJ2-1; v_gene: TRBV6-4; CDR3aa: CASSPRPGQGNEQFF; CDR3nt: TGTGCCAGCAGTCCCCGGCCGGGACAGGGGAATGAGCAGTTCTTC
d_gene: TRBD1; abundance: .; j_gene: TRBJ2-7; v_gene: TRBV4-2; CDR3aa: CASSQSRTGAYEQYF; CDR3nt: TGTGCCAGCAGCCAAAGTAGGACAGGGGCCTACGAGCAGTACTTC
d_gene: .; abundance: .; j_gene: TRBJ1-1; v_gene: TRBV12-1; CDR3aa: CASSFRRHLNTEAFF; CDR3nt: TGTGCCAGCAGCTTTAGGAGACACCTGAACACTGAAGCTTTCTTT
d_gene: .; abundance: .; j_gene: TRBJ1-1; v_gene: TRBV4-1; CDR3aa: CASSQVVSNTEAFF; CDR3nt: TGCGCCAGCAGCCAAGTAGTTTCGAACACTGAAGCTTTCTTT
d_gene: .; abundance: .; j_gene: TRBJ2-3; v_gene: TRBV5-6; CDR3aa: CASSFSGVAQYF; CDR3nt: TGTGCCAGCAGCTTTAGTGGTGTAGCGCAGTATTTT